This TCR beta chain was retrieved from a study of neoadjuvant anti-PD-1 for oral cavity cancer listed by TCRdb under 2021. A note on the overall study: Patients mostly received three to four biweekly doses of nivolumab at 3 mg/kg before curative-intent surgical resection. Patients who did not progress were given a fourth nivolumab dose at about day 43 and had definitive surgical resection on days 50-56. Patients with complete response, partial response or stable disease by RECIST 1.1 were defined as responders, whereas patients with progression were defined as non-responders. The parent correlative cohort included about a dozen patients, with an approximately 35% response rate.

For deep sequencing, each PBMC sample was run in six replicates, with libraries mostly built from approximately 500 ng of input genomic DNA. TCRbeta libraries were prepared with the immunoSEQ hsTCRbeta kit according to the manufacturer's instructions. An Illumina NovaSeq 6000 S4 flow cell was used to sequence the final libraries, which had first been combined to 3 nM. The authors' pipeline ran thus. The immunoSEQ Analyzer handled quality control and preprocessing of the raw data. The analysis was limited to productive rearrangements, and each clonotype was defined by a unique CDR3 amino acid sequence. Using the R package tcR, the researchers computed the Gini-Simpson index as their estimate of repertoire clonality. Gini indices were compared with Student's t test, and associations with tumor size change were assessed by Pearson correlation. TCRdb holds this immuneACCESS table with in-frame rearrangements only. Some clones are missing; in checked studies, unresolved V genes explain under half, and the rest has no known cause. That table gives V, J and clone size, and the DNA gave D and trimming. This sample has 84,000 or so clones in its table, and less than 85% of those were observed once. The ten biggest clones cover about 3.1% of the sample.

Ends trimmed: V by 4 bases, J by 0 bases; bases unmatched to a gene: 3. The CDR3 numbers 17 residues from cysteine through phenylalanine. Only the CDR3 portion is preserved as DNA: 51 bases, with reading frame beginning at the first base. CDR1 and CDR2, looked up from the germline V gene, are SGHRS and YFSETQ. Paper-wide results and their limitations: Within PBMCs, T cell clonality (Gini index) was significantly higher in non-responders than responders after neoadjuvant nivolumab. TCR analyses included only a few patients per response group, and the authors called for larger cohorts for validation. Higher pretreatment blood TCRbeta clonality and lower post-treatment tumor TCRbeta clonality were correlated with higher pretreatment blood Treg/Th17 ratios.

To note about this clone: The antigen this receptor binds is unknown. No qualities accompany the bases; no much larger clone lies one base away.

This specimen's time point label, interpreted: before neoadjuvant nivolumab. Patients had been newly diagnosed with stage II-IVA oral cavity squamous cell carcinoma, and no prior systemic or radiation treatment had been given to the patients. The cohort consisted of patients with HPV-negative, locally advanced oral cavity squamous cell carcinoma. No culture maintenance or expansion was done, as the peripheral blood mononuclear cells went straight to analysis. The samples were obtained from a longitudinal correlative study of a single-arm phase II trial testing neoadjuvant nivolumab in oral cavity squamous cell carcinoma. Genomic DNA-based TCRbeta sequencing was performed on subject-matched pre- and post-treatment PBMCs and tumors from three responders and three non-responders. Peripheral blood mononuclear cells were collected once before nivolumab treatment and again after treatment, at the time of surgery. Genomic DNA was isolated from PBMCs using the Maxwell RSC DNA from Cells kit.

The sequence joins TRBV5-1 to TRBJ2-1, with TRBD2 identical over 14 junction bases. The sequencing used PBMCs, collected before nivolumab (anti-PD-1) treatment. The sequence derives from a person aged 35 to 85 with oral cavity squamous cell carcinoma. The DNA sequence is given as TGCGCCAGCAGCACTGGGACTAGCGGGAGCTCCTACAATGAGCAGTTCTTC. Its protein product is CASSTGTSGSSYNEQFF.